One sample yielded the 3 T cell receptor beta chains listed below, sequenced in a study of OX40 agonist ivuxolimab in advanced cancers. Library construction relied on the immunoSEQ multiplex PCR assay. As stored in TCRdb, this immuneACCESS dataset retains in-frame rearrangements with V and J assigned. A fraction of the clones does not appear; measured against another copy, unresolved V genes explain less than half of the discrepancy, and the remainder lacks a known reason. The sample table holds fewer than 75,000 clones, of which about 87% were seen once. The ten most abundant clones make up approximately 0.67% of the sample. The source was CD4+ or CD8+ T cells sorted from blood, collected in a trial of the OX40 agonist ivuxolimab. These receptors originate from an adult with an advanced solid tumor such as melanoma, head and neck, liver or kidney cancer.

This clone was detected a few times. V is TRBV19 and J is TRBJ1-2, with D possibly matching TRBD1 (5 bases). Germline assignment: CDR1 LNHDA and CDR2 SQIVND (reference sequence). V lost 8 bases and J lost 3, with 19 bases in between. CDR3 length equals 15 residues. CDR3: CASQSQGALHYGYTF. CDR3 bases: TGTGCCAGTCAGTCACAAGGGGCACTCCACTATGGCTACACCTTC.

A note on this clone: One end of the junction is discordant with germline, which a read error may explain. The chain uses TRBV18 and TRBJ2-1; 9 positions match TRBD2. The germline V gene has CDR1 KGHSH and CDR2 LQKENI. The CDR3 runs 16 residues. The CDR3 nucleotides read TGTGCCAGCGCACCAGGGGGGCGGGGGGGCTACAATGAGCAGTTCTTC. Translating gives CASAPGGRGGYNEQFF.

V usage is TRBV28 and J usage is TRBJ1-2, with 10 positions matching TRBD1. Germline V gene lookup returns CDR1 MDHEN and CDR2 SYDVKM. This CDR3 spans 13 amino acids. J gave up 6 bases and V 6 bases, and 4 bases lay outside the gene matches. The CDR3 bases are TGTGCCAGCAGGTCCGGGACAGGGGATGGCTACACCTTC. It is translated as CASRSGTGDGYTF.